The 10 T cell receptor beta chains below all came from one sample that was sequenced in a study of blood T cell repertoires in COVID-19 (dated by TCRdb to between 2020 and 2021). The library relied on the immunoSEQ multiplex PCR assay. In its TCRdb copy, this immuneACCESS table keeps in-frame sequences only and misses some clones. Where compared with another copy, unresolved V genes explain less than half of these, and the others have no known cause. This sample has roughly 200,000 clones in its table, and approximately 84% of those were observed once. The top ten hold 5% to 6.5% of the sample. Sequencing was performed on peripheral blood. These receptors all come from a woman in her 70s with active or convalescent COVID-19.

The chain has TRBV5-5 and TRBJ2-5, with D possibly matching TRBD1 (6 bases). The end of the DNA is better explained by TRBJ2-7, so the J call may be wrong. The germline CDR1 and CDR2 sequences are SGHKS and YYEKEE (reference sequence). The CDR3 is 16 residues long. CDR3 in DNA: TGTGCCAGCAGCTTGGAATGGGGGCGACTCTCCTACGAGCAGTACTTC. This codes for CASSLEWGRLSYEQYF.

The V and J genes are TRBV28 and TRBJ1-2; tentative D call: TRBD1 (6 bases). Germline loops: CDR1 MDHEN, CDR2 SYDVKM. V lost 6 bases and J lost 6, with 14 bases in between. The CDR3 is 13 amino acids. The CDR3 sequence is CASRQDTGHGYTF. In nucleotides, the CDR3 is TGTGCCAGCAGACAAGATACAGGGCATGGCTACACCTTC.

The chain has TRBV14 and TRBJ2-7; D gene ambiguous. Germline CDR1 SGHDN, CDR2 FVKESK. The CDR3 totals 13 residues. Trimming took off 3 bases at V and 2 bases at J, with 8 bases between the two ends. CDR3 region: CASSQQLTYEQYF. The CDR3 DNA follows: TGTGCCAGCAGCCAGCAGTTAACCTACGAGCAGTACTTC. The whole variable domain, filled in from reference TRBV14 and TRBJ2-7, reads EAGVTQFPSHSVIEKGQTVTLRCDPISGHDNLYWYRRVMGKEIKFLLHFVKESKQDESGMPNNRFLAERTGGTYSTLKVQPAELEDSGVYFCASSQQLTYEQYFGPGTRLTVT.

The chain couples TRBV7-9 to TRBJ2-7; TRBD2 is a possible D gene (5 bases). The V end lost 5 bases, the J end lost 2 bases, and 28 bases lay between the germline ends. This CDR3 contains 19 residues. Germline V gives CDR1 SEHNR, CDR2 FQNEAQ (reference sequence). CDR3: CASSPSRVTATRPTYEQYF. The DNA for the CDR3 is TGTGCCAGCAGCCCATCTAGGGTGACGGCCACTAGACCGACCTACGAGCAGTACTTC.

The table lists this clone with a count of one. This sample also contains other DNA sequences that code for the same CDR3. Written as DNA, the CDR3 is TGCGCCAGCAGCTTGGCGGGGGAGACCCAGTACTTC. Its protein product is CASSLAGETQYF. The chain uses TRBV5-1 and TRBJ2-5, with D tentatively TRBD2 (5 bases). The CDR3 consists of 12 residues. Germline V gene sequence: CDR1 SGHRS, CDR2 YFSETQ. V lost 0 bases to trimming and J lost 5 bases, with 5 bases between them.

The chain is built from TRBV3-1 (or the pseudogene TRBV3-2) and TRBJ2-1, with TRBD2 matching 11 bases. The CDR3 is made up of 19 amino acids. V lost 3 bases, J lost 0 bases, and 10 bases stayed unmatched. Per the germline V gene, CDR1 is LGHDT and CDR2 is YNNKEL (reference sequence). CDR3 region: CASSHGLAGLPSSYNEQFF. CDR3 coding DNA: TGTGCCAGCAGCCACGGACTAGCGGGCCTGCCTAGCTCCTACAATGAGCAGTTCTTC.

This clone has just a few counts. The chain is built from TRBV18 and TRBJ2-1; 10 bases agree with TRBD2. CDR3 length equals 15 residues. Per germline, CDR1 KGHSH and CDR2 LQKENI. The trim removed 3 bases at V and 10 bases at J, leaving 9 bases unmatched. The CDR3 DNA reads as TGTGCCAGCTCACCGACTAGCGGGTCACCGGGGGAGCAGTTCTTC. As protein: CASSPTSGSPGEQFF.

In DNA, the CDR3 is TGTGCCAGCAGCCTCTCCTCCGGGTTTGATGGCTACACCTTC. Residues: CASSLSSGFDGYTF. V usage is TRBV13 and J usage is TRBJ1-2; D gene uncertain. The V gene lost 5 bases and the J gene lost 6 bases, with 16 bases spanning the gap. Germline CDR1 PRHDT, CDR2 FYEKMQ (reference sequence). The CDR3 extends over 14 amino acids.

The chain links TRBV6-6 to TRBJ1-2; the D gene is possibly TRBD1 (5 bases). V shed 5 bases and J shed 2 bases, with 9 bases lying between them. Germline CDR1 MNHNY, CDR2 SVGAGI (reference sequence). This CDR3 has 13 amino acids. In DNA, the CDR3 is TGTGCCAGCAGTCCCGGACACAACTATGGCTACACCTTC. Protein sequence: CASSPGHNYGYTF.

The chain recombines TRBV2 with TRBJ1-3; maybe TRBD1 (6 bases). Germline CDR1 and CDR2: SNHLY and FYNNEI. V was pared by 6 bases and J by 0 bases, with 15 bases between. The CDR3 extends over 16 amino acids. The CDR3 protein is CASSLIGQNSGNTIYF. CDR3 in DNA: TGTGCCAGCAGCCTAATCGGACAGAACTCTGGAAACACCATATATTTT.